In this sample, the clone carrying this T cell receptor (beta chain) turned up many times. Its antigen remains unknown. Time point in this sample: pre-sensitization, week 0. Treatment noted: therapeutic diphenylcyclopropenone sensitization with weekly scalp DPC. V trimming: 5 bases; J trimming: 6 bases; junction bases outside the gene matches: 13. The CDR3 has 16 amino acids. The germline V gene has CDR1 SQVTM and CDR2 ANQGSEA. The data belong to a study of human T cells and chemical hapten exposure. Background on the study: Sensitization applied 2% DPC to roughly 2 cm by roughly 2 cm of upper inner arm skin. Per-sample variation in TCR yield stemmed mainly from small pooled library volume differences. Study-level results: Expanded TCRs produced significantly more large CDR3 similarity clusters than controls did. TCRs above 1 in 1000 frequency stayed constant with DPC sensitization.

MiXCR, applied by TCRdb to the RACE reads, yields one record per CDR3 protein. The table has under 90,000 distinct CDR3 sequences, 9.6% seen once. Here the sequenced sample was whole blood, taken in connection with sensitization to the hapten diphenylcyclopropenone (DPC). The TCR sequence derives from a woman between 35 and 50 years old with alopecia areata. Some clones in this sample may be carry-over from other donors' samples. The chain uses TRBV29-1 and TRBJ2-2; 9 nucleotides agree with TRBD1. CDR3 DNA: TGCAGCGTTACCTTCATCGGCGGGACAGGGCCCGGGGAGCTGTTTTTT. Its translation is CSVTFIGGTGPGELFF.